This T cell receptor beta chain stems from a study of CD8 T cells in Susac syndrome. RNA in amounts of about 0.45 to 1 ug was reverse transcribed with random hexamers. The method of amplification for TCR beta CDR3 was immunoSEQ multiplex PCR, covering 54 Vbeta and 13 Jbeta. TCRdb fed the immunoSEQ multiplex PCR reads into MiXCR, producing one record per CDR3 protein. The sample lists about 400,000 distinct CDR3 sequences, more than 80% occurring once. The source is a human donor with multiple sclerosis. The sequenced material came from CD8+ T cells from PBMCs.

The CDR3 DNA sequence: TGTGCCAGCAGAAATCGACAGGGGGCCTCATACGAGCAGTACTTC. Translating gives CASRNRQGASYEQYF. V and J are TRBV28 and TRBJ2-7, with TRBD1 identical over 10 bases. The CDR3 runs to 15 residues. The germline CDR1 and CDR2 sequences are MDHEN and SYDVKM. The V gene end was trimmed by 6 bases and the J gene end by 4 bases; junction bases not matched to a gene: 9.